This T cell receptor (beta chain) was retrieved from a study of T cell responses to AZD1222 COVID-19 vaccine. Turning to the study itself: The analysis combined second doses at about 4 or about 12 weeks. Whole-study findings and limits: Repertoires were obtained only post-peak T cell response. After two AZD1222 doses, spike-specific TCR breadth and depth rose versus day 0. Clonal diversity was possibly underestimated, and white British individuals and females predominated among donors.

The V gene's germline CDR1 is MNHNY and CDR2 SVGAGI (reference sequence). Deletions cut 10 bases from V and 10 bases from J, with 16 bases between. The CDR3 is 11 residues long. The assay was immunoSEQ multiplex PCR, and TCRdb's table has in-frame clones only and misses some. The sample consists of some 100,000 clones, around nine tenths of them appearing once. This clone was observed once. Its antigen remains unknown. The chain recombines TRBV6-6 with TRBJ1-2; weak D call: TRBD1 (6 bases). This clonotype was obtained from an adult in good health. Sequenced material: peripheral blood, taken on day 0 of AZD1222 vaccination. In DNA form, the CDR3 reads TGTGCCACCGAGGGGGGGGAGATCTACACCTTC. It is translated as CATEGGEIYTF.